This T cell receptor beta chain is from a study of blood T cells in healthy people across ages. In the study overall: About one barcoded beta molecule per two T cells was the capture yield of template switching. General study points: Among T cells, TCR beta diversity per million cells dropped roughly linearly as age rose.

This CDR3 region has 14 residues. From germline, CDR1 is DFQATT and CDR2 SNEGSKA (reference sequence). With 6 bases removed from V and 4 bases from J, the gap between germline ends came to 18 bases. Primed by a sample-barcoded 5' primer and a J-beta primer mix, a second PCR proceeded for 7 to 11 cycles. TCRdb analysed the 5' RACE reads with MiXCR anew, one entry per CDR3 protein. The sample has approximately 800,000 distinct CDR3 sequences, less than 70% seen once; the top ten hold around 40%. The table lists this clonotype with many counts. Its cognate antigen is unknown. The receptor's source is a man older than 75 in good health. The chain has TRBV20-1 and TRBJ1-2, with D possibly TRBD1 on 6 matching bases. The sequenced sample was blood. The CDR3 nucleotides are TGCAGTGCCGACGAAGGGGGGTATAGCTATGGCTACACCTTC. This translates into CSADEGGYSYGYTF.